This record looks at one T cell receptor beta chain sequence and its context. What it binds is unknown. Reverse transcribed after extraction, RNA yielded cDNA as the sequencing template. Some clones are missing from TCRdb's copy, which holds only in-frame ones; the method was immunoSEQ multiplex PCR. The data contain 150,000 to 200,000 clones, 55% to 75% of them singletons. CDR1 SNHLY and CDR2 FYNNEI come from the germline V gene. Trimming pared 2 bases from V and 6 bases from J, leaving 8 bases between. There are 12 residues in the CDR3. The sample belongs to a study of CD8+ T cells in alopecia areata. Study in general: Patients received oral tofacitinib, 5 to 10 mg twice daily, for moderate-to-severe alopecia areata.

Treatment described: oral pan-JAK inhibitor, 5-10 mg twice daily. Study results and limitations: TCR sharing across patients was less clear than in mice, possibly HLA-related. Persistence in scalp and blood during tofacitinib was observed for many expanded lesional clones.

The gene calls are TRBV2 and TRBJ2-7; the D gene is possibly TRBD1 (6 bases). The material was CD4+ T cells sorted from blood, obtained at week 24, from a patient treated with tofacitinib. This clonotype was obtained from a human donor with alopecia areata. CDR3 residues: CASSEIGGEQYF. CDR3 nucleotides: TGTGCCAGCAGTGAAATAGGGGGCGAGCAGTACTTC.